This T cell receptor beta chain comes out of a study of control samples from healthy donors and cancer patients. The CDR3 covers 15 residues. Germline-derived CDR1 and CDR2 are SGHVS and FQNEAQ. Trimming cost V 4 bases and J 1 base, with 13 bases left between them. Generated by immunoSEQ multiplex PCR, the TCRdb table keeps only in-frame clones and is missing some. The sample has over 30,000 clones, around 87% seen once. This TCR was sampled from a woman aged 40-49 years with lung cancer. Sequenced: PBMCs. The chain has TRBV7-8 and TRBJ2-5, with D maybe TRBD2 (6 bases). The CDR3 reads CASSSEGLLQETQYF. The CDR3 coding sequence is TGTGCCAGCAGCTCAGAGGGACTGCTCCAAGAGACCCAGTACTTC.